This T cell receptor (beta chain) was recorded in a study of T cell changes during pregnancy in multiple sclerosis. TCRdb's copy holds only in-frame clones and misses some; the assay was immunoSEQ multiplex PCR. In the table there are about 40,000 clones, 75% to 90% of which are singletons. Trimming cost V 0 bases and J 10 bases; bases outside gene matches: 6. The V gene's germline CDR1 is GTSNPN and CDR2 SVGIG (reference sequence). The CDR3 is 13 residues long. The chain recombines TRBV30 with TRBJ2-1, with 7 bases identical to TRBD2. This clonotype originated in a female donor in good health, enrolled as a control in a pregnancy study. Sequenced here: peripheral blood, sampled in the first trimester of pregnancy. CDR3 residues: CAWSVLASGEQFF. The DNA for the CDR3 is TGTGCCTGGAGTGTACTGGCTAGCGGAGAGCAGTTCTTC.